These 31 T cell receptor beta chains share one sample of origin, sequenced in a study of regulatory dendritic cells for organ transplantation. Some clones are missing from TCRdb's copy, which holds only in-frame ones; the method was immunoSEQ multiplex PCR. The data contain 35,000 to 40,000 clones, 80% to 95% of them singletons. Sequencing input: naive CD8+ T cells from blood. The sample's subset: CD45RA+ naive T cells. These receptors came from a human donor in good health.

The rearrangement links TRBV7-2 to TRBJ2-3, with D possibly called TRBD1 or TRBD2 (5 bases each). The CDR3 is 15 amino acids. Germline-derived CDR1 and CDR2 are SGHTA and FQGNSA. V shed 4 bases and J shed 5 bases, with 16 bases lying between them. CDR3 residues: CASSSPSGPIDTQYF. CDR3 DNA: TGTGCCAGCAGCTCCCCTTCGGGGCCAATAGATACGCAGTATTTT.

The rearrangement links TRBV29-1 to TRBJ1-1, with 9 bases lining up with TRBD1. CDR1 is SQVTM, CDR2 ANQGSEA, per germline. CDR3 size: 12 residues. Unmatched junction bases numbered 6, after V lost 7 bases and J lost 6 bases. The CDR3 loop is CSAGRQGAEAFF. CDR3 sequence (DNA): TGCAGCGCCGGCAGACAGGGGGCTGAAGCTTTCTTT.

V and J are TRBV6-5 and TRBJ2-2; D possibly corresponds to TRBD1 (5 bases). Germline V gives CDR1 MNHEY, CDR2 SVGAGI. The V gene lost 0 bases and the J gene lost 8 bases, with 13 bases spanning the gap. The CDR3 length is 15 residues. CDR3 protein: CASSYSQQGRGELFF. The CDR3 DNA reads as TGTGCCAGCAGTTACTCTCAGCAGGGAAGGGGGGAGCTGTTTTTT.

This sequence joins TRBV27 and TRBJ2-3; tentatively, D is TRBD1 or TRBD2 (5 bases each). Trimming stripped 6 bases from V and 6 bases from J, with 10 bases between. Germline assignment: CDR1 MNHEY and CDR2 SMNVEV (reference sequence). The CDR3 is 12 residues long. The CDR3 sequence is CASRRGEDTQYF. The CDR3 coding sequence is TGTGCCAGCAGGAGGGGCGAGGATACGCAGTATTTT.

The chain is built from TRBV7-9 and TRBJ2-1, with 10 bases fitting TRBD2. The CDR3 runs 16 residues. J was trimmed by 0 bases and V by 8 bases; bases with no gene match: 7. Germline CDR1 reads SEHNR; CDR2 reads FQNEAQ (reference sequence). CDR3 nucleotide sequence: TGTGCCAGCCGCCAAGCGGGAGGGCCCTCCTACAATGAGCAGTTCTTC. Protein product: CASRQAGGPSYNEQFF.

The chain combines TRBV7-6 with TRBJ2-3, with 8 bases matching TRBD1. V was clipped by 2 bases and J by 4 bases; unmatched bases: 11. Germline assignment: CDR1 SGHVS and CDR2 FNYEAQ. The CDR3 runs to 17 residues. The CDR3 coding sequence is TGTGCCAGCAGCTTAAAGCCCAGGGGGCCGACATCAGATACGCAGTATTTT. Translation: CASSLKPRGPTSDTQYF.

The chain uses TRBV20-1 and TRBJ1-1; D not resolved. V was shortened by 0 bases and J by 10 bases, with 9 bases between the two germline ends. Germline V gene sequence: CDR1 DFQATT, CDR2 SNEGSKA (reference sequence). The CDR3 has 11 amino acids. The CDR3 region is CSARDPGSAFF. The CDR3 DNA reads TGCAGTGCTAGAGATCCGGGCTCAGCTTTCTTT.

The V and J genes are TRBV13 and TRBJ2-4; 8 nucleotides line up with TRBD1. The trim removed 5 bases at V and 1 base at J, leaving 4 bases unmatched. Germline CDR1 reads PRHDT; CDR2 reads FYEKMQ (reference sequence). This CDR3 has 15 amino acids. The CDR3 DNA sequence: TGTGCCAGCAGCACTCAGGGGGCCGCCAAAAACATTCAGTACTTC. The encoded protein is CASSTQGAAKNIQYF.

The rearrangement joins TRBV30 to TRBJ1-2; D unresolved. Per germline, CDR1 GTSNPN and CDR2 SVGIG (reference sequence). Trimming stripped 2 bases from V and 7 bases from J, with 17 bases between. The CDR3 is 14 amino acids. CDR3 in DNA: TGTGCCTGGAGTCCTGGGAACGGGGTGGGTGGCTACACCTTC. Protein: CAWSPGNGVGGYTF.

The CDR3 sequence is CASSEGYLTGELFF. The CDR3 DNA sequence: TGTGCCAGCAGTGAGGGGTATCTCACCGGGGAGCTGTTTTTT. J is TRBJ2-2 and V is TRBV6-1; D remains ambiguous. This CDR3 is 14 amino acids long. Trimming took 3 bases from V and 4 from J, leaving 9 bases between them. Germline lookup yields CDR1 MNHNS and CDR2 SASEGT.

This clone was recorded a few times. The chain uses TRBV9 and TRBJ1-2; D may be TRBD1 (6 bases). The CDR3 runs to 17 residues. The germline gives CDR1 SGDLS, CDR2 YYNGEE. Between the trimmed V and J ends, which lost 0 bases and 2 bases, there was a span of 17 bases. DNA of the CDR3: TGTGCCAGCAGCGTAGATTCCCCAGGGGAGAGGAACTATGGCTACACCTTC. It translates to CASSVDSPGERNYGYTF.

This clone came up a few times. This chain connects TRBV7-9 to TRBJ1-1; tentatively, D is TRBD1 (5 bases). Germline V gives CDR1 SEHNR, CDR2 FQNEAQ (reference sequence). Trimming took 3 bases from V and 6 from J, leaving 17 bases between them. CDR3 length: 15 amino acids. The CDR3 nucleotides are TGTGCCAGCAGCTTCCTAAGGGCCGGGGGATCTGAAGCTTTCTTT. Encoded protein: CASSFLRAGGSEAFF. Filled out from reference TRBV7-9 and TRBJ1-1, the complete variable domain reads DTGVSQNPRHKITKRGQNVTFRCDPISEHNRLYWYRQTLGQGPEFLTYFQNEAQLEKSRLLSDRFSAERPKGSFSTLEIQRTEQGDSAMYLCASSFLRAGGSEAFFGQGTRLTVV.

The genes are TRBV4-1 and TRBJ1-1, with a tentative D call TRBD1 (6 bases). The CDR3 covers 15 residues. V was shortened by 3 bases and J by 2 bases, with 13 bases between the two germline ends. Germline values: CDR1 MGHRA, CDR2 YSYEKL. DNA for the CDR3: TGCGCCAGCAGCCACCGGGGACACCCTAACACTGAAGCTTTCTTT. The encoded protein is CASSHRGHPNTEAFF.

The chain links TRBV6-1 to TRBJ2-7; D is possibly TRBD1 or TRBD2 (5 bases each). Germline-derived CDR1 and CDR2 are MNHNS and SASEGT. The V gene lost 7 bases and the J gene lost 2 bases, with 15 bases spanning the gap. This CDR3 has 14 amino acids. As DNA, the CDR3 is TGTGCCAGCACATACGGGACGGATGCCTACGAGCAGTACTTC. Encoded protein: CASTYGTDAYEQYF.

The rearrangement uses TRBV27 and TRBJ2-7; D unresolved. Germline CDR1 is MNHEY and CDR2 is SMNVEV (reference sequence). V lost 8 bases and J lost 0, with 5 bases in between. The CDR3 contains 11 residues. DNA for the CDR3: TGTGCCAGCGGATTCTCCTACGAGCAGTACTTC. Translated: CASGFSYEQYF.

This clone was observed a single time. This rearrangement joins TRBV18 to TRBJ2-7; 12 bases are shared with TRBD1. The length of the CDR3 is 16 residues. CDR1 KGHSH and CDR2 LQKENI come from the germline V gene. Trimming cost V 3 bases and J 3 bases; bases outside gene matches: 6. DNA of the CDR3: TGTGCCAGCTCACCCCGGGGACAGGGGGCCGTCTACGAGCAGTACTTC. Its protein product is CASSPRGQGAVYEQYF.

This clone was seen once. The CDR3 region is CASARGAVSYEQYF. The CDR3 coding sequence is TGTGCCAGCGCCCGTGGGGCAGTCTCCTACGAGCAGTACTTC. The genes are TRBV27 and TRBJ2-7; D perhaps matches TRBD1 (5 bases). CDR1 MNHEY and CDR2 SMNVEV come from the germline V gene (reference sequence). V was cut by 8 bases and J by 0 bases, with 14 bases left in between. The CDR3 extends over 14 amino acids.

The rearrangement uses TRBV7-9 and TRBJ2-3; TRBD1 aligns across 9 bases. The CDR3 runs 15 residues. J lost 2 bases, V lost 4 bases, and 4 bases had no gene match. CDR1 is SEHNR and CDR2 is FQNEAQ in the germline V gene (reference sequence). CDR3 DNA: TGTGCCAGCAGCTCGGGGGACAGGGACACAGATACGCAGTATTTT. It encodes CASSSGDRDTDTQYF.

This rearrangement joins TRBV7-9 to TRBJ1-5; D is uncertain. The V end lost 2 bases, the J end lost 1 base, and 9 bases lay between the germline ends. The CDR3 runs to 15 residues. Germline loops: CDR1 SEHNR, CDR2 FQNEAQ (reference sequence). CDR3 protein: CASSLNSGSNQPQHF. In nucleotides, the CDR3 is TGTGCCAGCAGCTTAAACAGTGGGAGCAATCAGCCCCAGCATTTT.

The chain uses TRBV7-9 and TRBJ2-1, with no clear D. V was pared by 1 base and J by 3 bases, with 7 bases between. This CDR3 comprises 14 residues. Germline loops: CDR1 SEHNR, CDR2 FQNEAQ (reference sequence). CDR3 sequence (DNA): TGTGCCAGCAGCTTAGTCGGCGGCTACAATGAGCAGTTCTTC. Protein product: CASSLVGGYNEQFF.

The chain employs TRBV27 and TRBJ2-7, with D perhaps assigned TRBD1 or TRBD2 (6 bases each). Between the trimmed V and J ends, which lost 3 bases and 1 base, there was a span of 10 bases. The CDR3 is 14 residues long. Germline CDR1 and CDR2: MNHEY and SMNVEV (reference sequence). CDR3 protein: CASSFQGRSYEQYF. The DNA for the CDR3 is TGTGCCAGCAGTTTTCAGGGGAGGTCCTACGAGCAGTACTTC.

The rearrangement joins TRBV19 to TRBJ2-7; D may match TRBD1 or TRBD2 (5 bases each). Germline loops: CDR1 LNHDA, CDR2 SQIVND (reference sequence). V was cut by 5 bases and J by 3 bases, with 11 bases left in between. The length of the CDR3 is 13 residues. CDR3 sequence (DNA): TGTGCCAGTAGTCCCCCGGGACGCTACGAGCAGTACTTC. It is translated as CASSPPGRYEQYF.

The chain couples TRBV6-5 to TRBJ1-1; 7 positions agree with TRBD1. The CDR3 sequence is 13 residues long. CDR1 and CDR2 (germline): MNHEY, SVGAGI. V lost 5 bases to trimming and J lost 4 bases; unmatched junction nucleotides: 4. CDR3 nucleotide sequence: TGTGCCAGCAGTCCTACAGGGGTCACTGAAGCTTTCTTT. Amino acids: CASSPTGVTEAFF.

The CDR3 here is CASSLSFAGGSNEQFF. The DNA of the CDR3 is TGTGCCAGCAGTTTATCGTTTGCAGGGGGATCGAATGAGCAGTTCTTC. This chain uses TRBV27 with TRBJ2-1; 7 bases match TRBD1. After removal of 0 bases from V and 7 bases from J, the junction contained 9 bases not matched to a gene. The CDR3 is made up of 16 amino acids. Germline assignment: CDR1 MNHEY and CDR2 SMNVEV (reference sequence).

The chain carries TRBV2 and TRBJ2-5; D gene unclear. V was clipped by 10 bases and J by 7 bases, with 10 bases between them. CDR3 length: 10 amino acids. Germline-derived CDR1 and CDR2 are SNHLY and FYNNEI. CDR3 nucleotide sequence: TGTGCCACCCTGCGAGGGACCCAGTACTTC. Protein product: CATLRGTQYF.

J is TRBJ2-7 and V is TRBV4-2; TRBD1 or TRBD2 may be the D gene (5 bases each). The CDR3 length is 15 residues. Germline CDR1 and CDR2: LGHNA and YNFKEQ. Trimming cost V 3 bases and J 2 bases, with 14 bases left between them. The CDR3 sequence: CASSHPRDRAYEQYF. CDR3 in DNA: TGTGCCAGCAGCCACCCACGGGACCGCGCCTACGAGCAGTACTTC.

The chain carries TRBV5-1 and TRBJ2-5; 12 bases match TRBD2. Trimming removed 4 bases from V and 3 bases from J; junction bases left unmatched: 7. The V gene's germline CDR1 is SGHRS and CDR2 YFSETQ. CDR3 size: 16 residues. The CDR3 sequence is CASSPFLAGGKETQYF. CDR3 DNA: TGCGCCAGCAGCCCGTTTCTAGCGGGAGGGAAAGAGACCCAGTACTTC.

V gene TRBV27 combines with J gene TRBJ2-1; maybe TRBD1 (5 bases). The CDR3 totals 13 residues. CDR1 and CDR2 from the germline V gene are MNHEY and SMNVEV (reference sequence). The V gene lost 5 bases and the J gene lost 4 bases, with 9 bases spanning the gap. DNA of the CDR3: TGTGCCAGCAGTACAGGACCGTACAATGAGCAGTTCTTC. Its protein product is CASSTGPYNEQFF.

The chain uses TRBV9 and TRBJ2-7, with TRBD1 matching over 7 bases. V trimming: 2 bases; J trimming: 6 bases; junction bases outside the gene matches: 2. Germline CDR1 is SGDLS and CDR2 is YYNGEE. The CDR3 is made up of 12 amino acids. Here the CDR3 DNA reads TGTGCCAGCAGCGTCTCAGGGGGCGAGCAGTACTTC. Encoded protein: CASSVSGGEQYF.

The chain combines TRBV19 with TRBJ2-7, with D unresolved. Germline V CDR1 and CDR2: LNHDA, SQIVND (reference sequence). The V end lost 6 bases, the J end lost 3 bases, and 15 bases lay between the germline ends. This CDR3 has 14 residues. The CDR3 DNA reads TGTGCCAGTAGAGGACCAACTGGGCTCTACGAGCAGTACTTC. Translating gives CASRGPTGLYEQYF. Supplemented by reference TRBV19 and TRBJ2-7, the full variable domain reads DGGITQSPKYLFRKEGQNVTLSCEQNLNHDAMYWYRQDPGQGLRLIYYSQIVNDFQKGDIAEGYSVSREKKESFPLTVTSAQKNPTAFYLCASRGPTGLYEQYFGPGTRLTVT.

The chain has TRBV29-1 and TRBJ1-2, with a weak D call TRBD1 (5 bases). The length of the CDR3 is 14 residues. CDR1 and CDR2 (germline): SQVTM, ANQGSEA. V gave up 4 bases and J gave up 3 bases, with 15 bases separating them. CDR3 nucleotides: TGCAGCGTTGGCCGCACCGACAGTTACTATGGCTACACCTTC. This codes for CSVGRTDSYYGYTF.